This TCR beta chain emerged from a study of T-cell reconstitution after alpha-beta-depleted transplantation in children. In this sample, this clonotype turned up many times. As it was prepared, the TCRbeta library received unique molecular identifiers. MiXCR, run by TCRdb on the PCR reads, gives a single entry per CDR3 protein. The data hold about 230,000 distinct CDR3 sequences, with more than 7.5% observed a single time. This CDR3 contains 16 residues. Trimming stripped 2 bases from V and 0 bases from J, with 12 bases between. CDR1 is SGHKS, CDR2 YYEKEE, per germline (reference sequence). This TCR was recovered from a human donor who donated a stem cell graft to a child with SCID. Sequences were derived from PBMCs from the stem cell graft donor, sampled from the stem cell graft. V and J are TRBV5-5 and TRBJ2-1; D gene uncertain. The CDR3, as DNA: TGTGCCAGCAGCTTAAGGTCTACAAGCTCCTACAATGAGCAGTTCTTC. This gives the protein CASSLRSTSSYNEQFF.